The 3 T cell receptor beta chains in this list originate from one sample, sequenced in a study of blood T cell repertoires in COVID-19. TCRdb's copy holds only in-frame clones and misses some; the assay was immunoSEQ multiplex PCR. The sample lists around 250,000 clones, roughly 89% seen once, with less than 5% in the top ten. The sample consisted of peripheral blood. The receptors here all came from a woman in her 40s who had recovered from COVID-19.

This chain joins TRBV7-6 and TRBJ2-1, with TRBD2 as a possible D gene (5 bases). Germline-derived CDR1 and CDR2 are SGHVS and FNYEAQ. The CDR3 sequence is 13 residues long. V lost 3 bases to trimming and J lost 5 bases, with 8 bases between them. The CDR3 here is CASSFGMNNEQFF. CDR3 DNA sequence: TGTGCCAGCAGCTTCGGGATGAACAATGAGCAGTTCTTC.

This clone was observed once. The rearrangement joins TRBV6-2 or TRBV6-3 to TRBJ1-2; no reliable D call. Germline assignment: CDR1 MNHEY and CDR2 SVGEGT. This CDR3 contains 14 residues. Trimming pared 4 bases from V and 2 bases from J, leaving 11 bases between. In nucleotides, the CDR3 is TGTGCCAGCAGTTCCCAAGATCGGAACTATGGCTACACCTTC. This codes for CASSSQDRNYGYTF.

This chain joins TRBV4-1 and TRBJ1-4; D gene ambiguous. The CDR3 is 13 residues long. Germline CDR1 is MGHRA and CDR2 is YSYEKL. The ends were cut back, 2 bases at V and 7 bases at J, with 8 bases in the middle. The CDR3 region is CASSQFSSEKLFF. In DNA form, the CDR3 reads TGCGCCAGCAGCCAATTTTCGTCTGAAAAACTGTTTTTT.